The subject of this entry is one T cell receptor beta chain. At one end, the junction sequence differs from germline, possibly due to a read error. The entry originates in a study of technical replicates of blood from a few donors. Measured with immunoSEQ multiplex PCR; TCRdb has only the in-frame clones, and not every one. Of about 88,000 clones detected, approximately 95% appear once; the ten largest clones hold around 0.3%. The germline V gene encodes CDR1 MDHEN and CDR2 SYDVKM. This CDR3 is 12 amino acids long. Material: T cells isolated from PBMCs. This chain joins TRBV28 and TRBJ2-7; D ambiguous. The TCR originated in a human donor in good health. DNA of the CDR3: TGTGCCAGCAGCCCTACCGGAGTTAGATGTACTTTC. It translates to CASSPTGVRCTF.